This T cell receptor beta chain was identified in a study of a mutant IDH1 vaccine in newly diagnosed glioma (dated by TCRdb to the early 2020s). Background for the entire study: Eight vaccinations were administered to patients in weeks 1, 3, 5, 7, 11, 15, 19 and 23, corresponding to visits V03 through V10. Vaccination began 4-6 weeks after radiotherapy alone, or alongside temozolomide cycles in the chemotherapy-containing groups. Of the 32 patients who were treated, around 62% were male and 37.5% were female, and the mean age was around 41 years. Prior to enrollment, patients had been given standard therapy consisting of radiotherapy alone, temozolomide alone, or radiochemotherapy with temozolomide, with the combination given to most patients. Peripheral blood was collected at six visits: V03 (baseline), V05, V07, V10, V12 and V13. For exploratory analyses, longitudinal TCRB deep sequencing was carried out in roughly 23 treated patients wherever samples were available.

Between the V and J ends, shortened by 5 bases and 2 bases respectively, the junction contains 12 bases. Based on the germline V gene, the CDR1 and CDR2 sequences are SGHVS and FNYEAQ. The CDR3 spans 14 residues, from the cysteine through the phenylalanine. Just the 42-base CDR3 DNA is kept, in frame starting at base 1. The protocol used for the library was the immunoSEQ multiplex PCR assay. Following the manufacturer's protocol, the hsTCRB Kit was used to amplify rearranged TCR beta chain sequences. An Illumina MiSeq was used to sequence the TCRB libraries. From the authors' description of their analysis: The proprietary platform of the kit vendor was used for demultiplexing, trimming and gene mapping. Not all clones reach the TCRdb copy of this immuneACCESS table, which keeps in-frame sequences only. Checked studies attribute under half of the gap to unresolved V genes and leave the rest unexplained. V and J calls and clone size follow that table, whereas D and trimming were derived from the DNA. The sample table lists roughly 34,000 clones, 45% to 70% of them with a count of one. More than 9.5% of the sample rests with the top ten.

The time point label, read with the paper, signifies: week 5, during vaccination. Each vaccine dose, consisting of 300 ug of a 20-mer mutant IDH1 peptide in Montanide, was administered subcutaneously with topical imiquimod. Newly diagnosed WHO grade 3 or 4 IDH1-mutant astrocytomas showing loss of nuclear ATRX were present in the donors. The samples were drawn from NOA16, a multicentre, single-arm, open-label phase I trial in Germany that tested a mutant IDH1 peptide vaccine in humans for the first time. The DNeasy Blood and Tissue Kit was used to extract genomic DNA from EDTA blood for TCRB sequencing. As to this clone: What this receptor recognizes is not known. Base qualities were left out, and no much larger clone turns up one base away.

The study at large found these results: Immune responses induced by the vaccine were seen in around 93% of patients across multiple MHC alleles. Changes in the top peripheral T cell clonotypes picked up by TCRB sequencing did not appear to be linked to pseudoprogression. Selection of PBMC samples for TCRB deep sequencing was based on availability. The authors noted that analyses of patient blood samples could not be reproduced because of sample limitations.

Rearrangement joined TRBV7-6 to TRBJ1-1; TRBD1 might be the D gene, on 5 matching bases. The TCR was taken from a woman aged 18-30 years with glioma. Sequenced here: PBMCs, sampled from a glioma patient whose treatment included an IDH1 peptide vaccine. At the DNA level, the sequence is TGTGCCAGCAGCAAGTACCAGGGAAACACTGAAGCTTTCTTT. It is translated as CASSKYQGNTEAFF.